The 30 T cell receptor beta chains below come from one sample, sequenced in a study of blood T cells in healthy people across ages. The second PCR ran 7 to 11 cycles with a sample-barcoded 5' primer and J-beta primers. TCRdb re-called the 5' RACE reads through MiXCR, storing one row per CDR3 protein. The sample consists of around 990,000 distinct CDR3 sequences, around two fifths of them appearing once. The sequenced material came from blood. Receptor source: a man younger than 35 in good health.

This clonotype turned up a few times. The genes are TRBV3-1 and TRBJ2-4; TRBD1 matches 7 bases. Germline CDR1 reads LGHDT; CDR2 reads YNNKEL (reference sequence). The CDR3 is 14 residues long. V gave up 3 bases and J gave up 6 bases; unmatched junction bases: 5. For the CDR3, the DNA is TGTGCCAGCAGCCACAATAGACAGGGAAACATTCAGTACTTC. This gives the protein CASSHNRQGNIQYF. Supplemented by reference TRBV3-1 and TRBJ2-4, the full variable domain reads DTAVSQTPKYLVTQMGNDKSIKCEQNLGHDTMYWYKQDSKKFLKIMFSYNNKELIINETVPNRFSPKSPDKAHLNLHINSLELGDSAVYFCASSHNRQGNIQYFGAGTRLSVL.

This chain connects TRBV20-1 to TRBJ2-1, with 7 bases matching TRBD2. Germline loops: CDR1 DFQATT, CDR2 SNEGSKA (reference sequence). The CDR3 totals 14 residues. V was clipped by 3 bases and J by 7 bases; unmatched bases: 9. CDR3 region: CSASRAGPGNEQFF. In nucleotides, the CDR3 is TGCAGTGCTAGTCGAGCGGGGCCGGGGAATGAGCAGTTCTTC.

This chain links TRBV7-8 with TRBJ2-6; D uncertain. There are 14 residues in the CDR3. V lost 3 bases, J lost 12 bases, and 15 bases lay in between. Germline V gene sequence: CDR1 SGHVS, CDR2 FQNEAQ. The DNA of the CDR3 is TGTGCCAGCAGCTTCTTCCAGTACTCCGGCGTCCTGACTTTC. It is translated as CASSFFQYSGVLTF.

As for this clonotype: A junction end diverges from the germline sequence, so it may reflect a read error. V is TRBV4-2 and J is TRBJ2-1; the D is unclear. The CDR3 contains 15 residues. Germline V gives CDR1 LGHNA, CDR2 YNFKEQ. CDR3 region: CVSSQEEASYNEQFF. The CDR3 nucleotides read TGTGTCAGCAGCCAAGAAGAGGCTAGCTACAATGAGCAGTTCTTC.

This clonotype showed up just a few times. The chain recombines TRBV7-2 with TRBJ2-7; 7 positions agree with TRBD1. CDR1 and CDR2 (germline): SGHTA, FQGNSA. The CDR3 contains 18 residues. Trimming at V came to 0 bases and at J to 2 bases, leaving 13 bases not matched to a gene. CDR3 sequence reads: CASSLAQTRTGPPYEQYF. The CDR3 DNA sequence: TGTGCCAGCAGCTTAGCTCAAACGCGGACAGGACCCCCCTACGAGCAGTACTTC.

The rearrangement joins TRBV20-1 to TRBJ2-3; 9 bases fit TRBD2. V shed 2 bases and J 6 bases; nucleotides not matched to a gene: 3. In germline, CDR1 is DFQATT, CDR2 SNEGSKA (reference sequence). CDR3 size: 13 residues. The DNA of the CDR3 is TGCAGTGCTAGACTAGCGGGGTTGGATACGCAGTATTTT. This gives the protein CSARLAGLDTQYF.

With respect to this clonotype: A much larger clone differs by one base, so this may be a read error. The chain recombines TRBV20-1 with TRBJ1-2; no clear D. CDR3 length: 12 residues. Germline assignment: CDR1 DFQATT and CDR2 SNEGSKA (reference sequence). For the CDR3, the DNA is TGCAGTGCTAGTCCATCTAACTCTGGCTACACCTTC. Amino acids: CSASPSNSGYTF.

This clonotype has just a few counts. This chain joins TRBV6-2 or TRBV6-3 and TRBJ1-1, with TRBD1 matching over 7 bases. This CDR3 is built from 18 residues. The germline CDR1 and CDR2 sequences are MNHEY and SVGEGT. The junction had 15 bases not matched to a gene; V was cut back by 0 bases and J by 5 bases. The CDR3 protein is CASSYSPISDRVGTEAFF. CDR3 nucleotide sequence: TGTGCCAGCAGTTACTCCCCCATCTCTGACAGGGTGGGGACTGAAGCTTTCTTT.

This clonotype was seen at least ten times. The chain uses TRBV5-1 and TRBJ1-1; TRBD1 aligns across 7 bases. Per germline, CDR1 SGHRS and CDR2 YFSETQ. The CDR3 consists of 14 residues. The J segment lost 0 bases and the V segment lost 4 bases, leaving 3 bases of the junction unmatched. CDR3: CASSVGQVNTEAFF. DNA of the CDR3: TGCGCCAGCAGCGTCGGACAGGTGAACACTGAAGCTTTCTTT.

The rearrangement uses TRBV20-1 and TRBJ2-6; a possible D gene is TRBD1 (6 bases). The CDR3 loop spans 15 amino acids. V was cut by 2 bases and J by 4 bases, with 12 bases left in between. Germline-derived CDR1 and CDR2 are DFQATT and SNEGSKA (reference sequence). CDR3 region: CSARQGSPGANVLTF. CDR3 nucleotides: TGCAGTGCTAGACAGGGGTCTCCCGGGGCCAACGTCCTGACTTTC.

The DNA for the CDR3 is TGTGCCAGCCTATGGGGGGCCTACAAATTAAACACCGGGGAGCTGTTTTTT. It codes for CASLWGAYKLNTGELFF. This chain uses TRBV6-2 or TRBV6-3 with TRBJ2-2; possibly TRBD1 or TRBD2 for D (6 bases each). The CDR3 is 17 amino acids. Germline lookup yields CDR1 MNHEY and CDR2 SVGEGT. V lost 8 bases, J lost 2 bases, and 21 bases lay in between.

This clonotype came up a few times. The chain couples TRBV20-1 to TRBJ2-1; 7 nucleotides align to TRBD2. The CDR3 runs to 11 residues. Trimming took 6 bases from V and 8 from J; bases not matched to a gene: 4. Germline values: CDR1 DFQATT, CDR2 SNEGSKA (reference sequence). CDR3 amino acids: CSAREGDEQFF. As DNA, the CDR3 is TGCAGTGCAAGGGAGGGAGATGAGCAGTTCTTC.

This clonotype was recorded a few times. A read error may produce the germline difference seen at one junction end. The rearrangement uses TRBV3-1 and TRBJ1-1; TRBD1 aligns across 7 bases. Germline CDR1 LGHDT, CDR2 YNNKEL (reference sequence). The CDR3 covers 13 residues. CDR3 nucleotide sequence: TGTGCCAGCAGCCAGACAGGGAACACTGGAGCTTTCTTT. It yields the protein CASSQTGNTGAFF.

This clonotype was detected a few times. The V call is TRBV20-1, the J call TRBJ1-2; tentative D call: TRBD1 (6 bases). The CDR3 is 13 residues long. Germline CDR1 and CDR2: DFQATT and SNEGSKA (reference sequence). V was clipped by 6 bases and J by 3 bases, with 14 bases between them. CDR3 bases: TGCAGTGCCAATCCGGGGGCTCACTATGGCTACACCTTC. This gives the protein CSANPGAHYGYTF.

The V call is TRBV7-2, the J call TRBJ2-1; 8 bases are shared with TRBD1. Germline V gene sequence: CDR1 SGHTA, CDR2 FQGNSA. J lost 13 bases, V lost 6 bases, and 20 bases had no gene match. This CDR3 has 16 amino acids. CDR3 amino acids: CASSFDRGRAKNIQFF. CDR3 in DNA: TGTGCCAGCAGTTTCGACAGGGGCCGAGCCAAAAACATTCAGTTCTTC.

The rearrangement links TRBV6-1 to TRBJ1-2; D is uncertain. The germline V and J ends were trimmed by 5 bases and 5 bases, with 27 bases remaining between them. The CDR3 spans 18 residues. The germline CDR1 and CDR2 sequences are MNHNS and SASEGT. The CDR3 DNA follows: TGTGCCAGCAGTCCCAATCTACCGAAAGACCCGTCTATTTATGGCTACACCTTC. Translated, it gives CASSPNLPKDPSIYGYTF.

This chain connects TRBV2 to TRBJ1-2; 10 bases match TRBD1. Germline V gene lookup returns CDR1 SNHLY and CDR2 FYNNEI. There are 14 residues in the CDR3. The ends lost 7 bases at V and 7 bases at J; junction bases unmatched: 9. The CDR3: CASNHPDRGIGYTF. CDR3 coding DNA: TGTGCCAGCAACCACCCGGACAGGGGGATTGGCTACACCTTC.

This chain links TRBV7-2 with TRBJ2-1; 7 positions match TRBD2. Trimming at V came to 1 base and at J to 2 bases, leaving 5 bases not matched to a gene. Germline CDR1 reads SGHTA; CDR2 reads FQGNSA. There are 16 residues in the CDR3. CDR3 loop: CASSLGGGSTYNEQFF. The DNA for the CDR3 is TGTGCCAGCAGCTTAGGGGGGGGGTCCACCTACAATGAGCAGTTCTTC.

The genes are TRBV6-5 and TRBJ2-5; D is unclear. Trimming took 4 bases from V and 1 from J, leaving 13 bases between them. The germline V gene encodes CDR1 MNHEY and CDR2 SVGAGI. The CDR3 runs to 15 residues. The CDR3 spells CASSFGPSTQETQYF. CDR3 coding DNA: TGTGCCAGCAGTTTCGGGCCGTCCACCCAAGAGACCCAGTACTTC.

The chain recombines TRBV4-3 with TRBJ2-3; 9 bases agree with TRBD1. Germline trimming cut 5 bases from V and 2 bases from J; bases unmatched to any gene: 5. CDR3 size: 15 residues. Germline CDR1 is LGHNA and CDR2 is YSLEER. CDR3 region: CASSGTGILTDTQYF. CDR3 bases: TGCGCCAGCAGCGGGACAGGGATTCTCACAGATACGCAGTATTTT.

About this clonotype itself: A read error is possible here, since a much larger clone lies one base away. No DNA is shown, since the ends of the CDR3 on it are uncertain; the CDR3 is the one TCRdb lists. The chain couples TRBV20-1 to TRBJ2-1; no DNA check was done on the table's D call, TRBD2. The CDR3 totals 14 residues, both ends included. Germline V gene lookup returns CDR1 DFQATT and CDR2 SNEGSKA (reference sequence). The CDR3: CSARVAGGANERFF.

A few counts support this clonotype. The chain employs TRBV9 and TRBJ1-1; 10 bases are shared with TRBD1. Germline lookup yields CDR1 SGDLS and CDR2 YYNGEE. The CDR3 loop spans 15 amino acids. V shed 3 bases, J shed 5 bases, and the junction held 7 bases outside the gene matches. The DNA of the CDR3 is TGTGCCAGCAGCGAGACAGGGGGCGCGGGGACTGAAGCTTTCTTT. Protein sequence: CASSETGGAGTEAFF.

The rearrangement links TRBV7-9 to TRBJ2-7; no firm D call. The CDR3 covers 14 residues. Trimming shortened V by 1 base and J by 3 bases, and 10 bases separated the two germline ends. The germline V gene encodes CDR1 SEHNR and CDR2 FQNEAQ (reference sequence). Here the CDR3 reads CASSLDYLIYEQYF. The CDR3 DNA follows: TGTGCCAGCAGCTTAGATTACCTGATCTACGAGCAGTACTTC.

This clonotype was detected many times. The chain joins TRBV6-6 to TRBJ2-1; D not resolved. Germline CDR1 reads MNHNY; CDR2 reads SVGAGI (reference sequence). This CDR3 is 11 amino acids long. Trimming pared 4 bases from V and 8 bases from J, leaving 6 bases between. The CDR3 protein is CASSSRDEQFF. DNA of the CDR3: TGTGCCAGCAGTTCTAGGGATGAGCAGTTCTTC.

This clonotype has just a few counts. The gene calls are TRBV24-1 and TRBJ2-5; D may be TRBD2 (6 bases). The V and J ends lost 1 base and 11 bases respectively, with 10 bases between them. CDR1 KGHDR and CDR2 SFDVKD come from the germline V gene. The CDR3 has 12 residues. CDR3 region: CATSDFNGGQYF. CDR3 nucleotide sequence: TGTGCCACCAGTGATTTTAATGGGGGGCAGTACTTC.

The J gene is TRBJ1-1, the V gene TRBV7-9; TRBD1 agrees at 8 bases. In germline, CDR1 is SEHNR, CDR2 FQNEAQ (reference sequence). Unmatched junction bases numbered 8, after V lost 1 base and J lost 4 bases. CDR3 length: 16 amino acids. CDR3 bases: TGTGCCAGCAGCTTAGAAGCAGGGGGCGCAGGCACTGAAGCTTTCTTT. Protein: CASSLEAGGAGTEAFF.

In regard to this clonotype: Relative to the germline gene, one junction end is altered; a read error may explain this. V is TRBV10-3 and J is TRBJ2-3; D possibly corresponds to TRBD1 (8 bases). The CDR3 extends over 13 amino acids. Germline V gene data show CDR1 as ENHRY and CDR2 as SYGVKD. The CDR3 loop is CAIKQGGEDAQYF. The DNA of the CDR3 is TGTGCCATCAAACAGGGGGGGGAAGATGCGCAGTATTTT.

The chain links TRBV20-1 to TRBJ2-7; D remains unclear. The length of the CDR3 is 15 residues. The germline gives CDR1 DFQATT, CDR2 SNEGSKA (reference sequence). Trimming stripped 1 base from V and 0 bases from J, with 13 bases between. In DNA, the CDR3 is TGCAGTGCTAGAGTGCCAGGTGAAAGCTCCTACGAGCAGTACTTC. It is translated as CSARVPGESSYEQYF.

Note on this clonotype: One end of the junction does not line up with germline, which may come from a read error. The rearrangement links TRBV6-1 to TRBJ1-2; the D is unclear. Germline lookup yields CDR1 MNHNS and CDR2 SASEGT. This CDR3 has 12 residues. The CDR3 sequence is CAGSGRGYGYTF. In DNA form, the CDR3 reads TGTGCCGGCAGTGGCCGGGGATATGGCTACACCTTC.

V is TRBV4-3 and J is TRBJ1-5; D gene uncertain. Trimming stripped 5 bases from V and 3 bases from J, with 8 bases between. CDR1 and CDR2 (germline): LGHNA, YSLEER. The CDR3 is 13 amino acids. The CDR3 is CASSTDFNQPQHF. CDR3 bases: TGCGCCAGCAGCACGGACTTCAATCAGCCCCAGCATTTT.